This TCR beta chain was profiled in a study of blood T cell repertoires in COVID-19. Study-wide context: Researchers got acute and convalescent COVID-19 samples from the United States, Italy and Spain. Sources were T cells, B-cell-depleted T cells, or PBMCs; the material itself was cDNA or gDNA.

The junction had 5 bases not matched to a gene; V was cut back by 5 bases and J by 11 bases. In germline, CDR1 is SNHLY, CDR2 FYNNEI. This CDR3 has 14 amino acids. Authors' methods: Quantification of nucleated cells was approximated via reference gene primer amplification. TCRdb's table, derived via immunoSEQ multiplex PCR, lists solely in-frame clones and lacks some. V, J and clone size are those of that table, while D and trimming were read from the DNA. Here the sample spans about 300,000 clones, around 87% being singletons. The specimen was peripheral blood. The V gene is TRBV2, the J gene TRBJ2-1; 14 positions match TRBD2. This TCR came from a man between 65 and 85 years old with acute or convalescent COVID-19. CDR3 in DNA: TGTGCCAGCAGTTCTAGGACTAGCGGGGGGCAGCAGTTCTTC. Protein product: CASSSRTSGGQQFF.